This TCR beta chain derives from a study of blood T cell repertoires in COVID-19. Study summary: Acute and convalescent COVID-19 samples came from the United States, Italy and Spain.

Germline V gene data show CDR1 as SGHNT and CDR2 as YYREEE (reference sequence). V was clipped by 7 bases and J by 4 bases, with 20 bases between them. The CDR3 loop spans 15 amino acids. In the original analysis: Scientists estimated how many nucleated cells there were by amplifying reference gene primers. This table comes from immunoSEQ multiplex PCR, and its TCRdb copy is limited to in-frame clones, with some not included. That table furnishes V, J and clone size, whereas the DNA furnished D and trimming. This repertoire shows tens of thousands of clones, approximately 86% found once; its top ten account for 16%.

This chain joins TRBV5-4 and TRBJ2-5; weak D call: TRBD2 (7 bases). The receptor was derived from a man between 35 and 55 years old with COVID-19, enrolled during active disease. Sequenced material: peripheral blood. The CDR3 sequence is CASSKGGGSGETQYF. CDR3 coding DNA: TGTGCCAGCTCGAAAGGGGGGGGGTCGGGAGAGACCCAGTACTTC.